This TCR beta chain was sequenced in a study of T cells after yellow fever vaccination (dated by TCRdb to 2018 to 2020). Context from the whole study: Libraries from fractions with low cell numbers were prepared with the SMART-Seq v4 Ultra Low Input RNA kit. The cohort comprised two healthy male donors, one aged 18 to 30 and one aged 30 to 39 years. Bulk TCR alpha and beta repertoires were sequenced longitudinally to track T-cell clones before and after primary and booster YFV17D yellow fever vaccination. Blood was drawn at multiple timepoints before and after primary and secondary immunization, with bulk PBMC replicates and cell subsets isolated.

Sequencing used an Illumina NovaSeq 6000. TCR cDNA was made using 5'RACE template switching, a step that added a universal primer site and unique molecular identifiers. Priming of cDNA synthesis was performed from both the TCR alpha and TCR beta constant segments. Library amplification involved two PCR steps, and the second step added sample barcodes and sequencing adapters. Sequencing of libraries was performed on Illumina HiSeq 2500 (2x100 bp) or NovaSeq (2x150 bp). The source study handled its data this way. Demultiplexing of reads and collapsing into UMI consensus sequences were performed with MIGEC, and V(D)J alignment was carried out with MiXCR. Using edgeR on replicate PBMC samples, clonotypes were called vaccine-responding if FDR was below 0.01 and the log2 fold change was above 5 up to day 15. Each bulk clonotype was labeled CD4 or CD8 based on which sequenced repertoire, CD4 or CD8, contained the clonotype at higher abundance. TCRdb reanalyzed the raw reads on its own, using fastp at Q25 for trimming and MiXCR for clone calling, and kept in-frame beta chains. Every entry covers one CDR3 protein and lists the most common genes and DNA from its rows. TCRdb, not the authors, supplied the V and J calls. Counted in this sample were approximately 120,000 distinct CDR3 sequences; approximately 16% of them appeared once. About 42% of the sample goes to the ten largest clones.

Here is what the overall study found, with its caveats: A small share of clonotypes occurred in both CD4 and CD8 compartments, likely arising from convergent recombination. Compared with the primary T-cell response, the secondary T-cell response was faster but weaker, reaching its peak on day 5 rather than on day 15. Because the study included only two donors, the extent to which the findings can be generalized is limited. Most clones expanded after primary vaccination (96% of CD4 and approximately 90% of CD8) were re-detected after the booster, suggesting that broad memory maintenance occurred. FACS-sorted repertoires could contain abundant contaminating clonotypes from the bulk population, so computational filtering was required.

The sample's treatment or condition label is to be understood as: live attenuated yellow fever vaccine strain. A standard Ficoll-Paque protocol was used to isolate PBMCs from peripheral blood. CD4 and CD8 T-cell fractions were isolated with Dynabeads CD4 and CD8 positive selection kits. TriZol was used to extract RNA from bulk PBMCs, CD4 and CD8 fractions, and dextramer-positive and dextramer-negative fractions. Trimming leaves V shorter by 7 bases and J shorter by 3 bases, with the junction holding 4 bases beyond the gene matches. Counted from cysteine to phenylalanine, this CDR3 has 15 amino acids. This entry keeps only the CDR3 DNA: 45 bases, framed from base 1. The germline V gene encodes CDR1 SNHLY and CDR2 FYNNEI. On this clonotype: Its antigen is still unknown. Per-base quality was not reported, and no clone a single base away is much larger than it.

The receptor was derived from a man between 18 and 35 years old who received the YFV17D yellow fever vaccine. The sequencing used CD8+ T cells sorted from PBMCs, collected 5 days after the yellow fever booster vaccination. The rearranged segments are TRBV2 and TRBJ2-3; TRBD2 agrees with 13 junctional bases. CDR3 protein: CASTRLAGGTDTQYF. At the DNA level, the sequence is TGTGCCAGCACCAGACTAGCGGGGGGAACAGATACGCAGTATTTT.